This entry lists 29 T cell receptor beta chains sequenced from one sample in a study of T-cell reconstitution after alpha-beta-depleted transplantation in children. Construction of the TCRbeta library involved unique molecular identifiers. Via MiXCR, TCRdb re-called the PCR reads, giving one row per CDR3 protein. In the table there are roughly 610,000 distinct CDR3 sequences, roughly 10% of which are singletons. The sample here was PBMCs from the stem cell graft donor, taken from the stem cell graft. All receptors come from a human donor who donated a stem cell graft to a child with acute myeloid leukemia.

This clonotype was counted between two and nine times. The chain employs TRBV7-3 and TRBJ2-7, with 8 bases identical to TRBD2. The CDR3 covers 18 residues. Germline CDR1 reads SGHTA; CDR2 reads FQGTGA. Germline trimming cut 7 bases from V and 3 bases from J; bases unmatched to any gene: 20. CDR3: CASNFILPLGLEIYEQYF. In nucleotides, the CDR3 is TGTGCCAGCAACTTCATTTTGCCCCTGGGACTAGAAATCTACGAGCAGTACTTC.

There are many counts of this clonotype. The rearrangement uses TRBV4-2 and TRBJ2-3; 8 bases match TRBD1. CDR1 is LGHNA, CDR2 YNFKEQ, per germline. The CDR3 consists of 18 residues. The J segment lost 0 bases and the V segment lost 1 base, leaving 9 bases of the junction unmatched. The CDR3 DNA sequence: TGTGCCAGCAGCCAAGGACAGGGGCTGGTCCCTAGCACAGATACGCAGTATTTT. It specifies CASSQGQGLVPSTDTQYF.

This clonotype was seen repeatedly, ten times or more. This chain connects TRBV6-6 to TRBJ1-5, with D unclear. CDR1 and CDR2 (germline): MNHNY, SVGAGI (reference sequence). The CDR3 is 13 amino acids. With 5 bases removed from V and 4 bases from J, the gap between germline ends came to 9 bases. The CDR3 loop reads CASSLDGNQPQHF. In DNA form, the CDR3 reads TGTGCCAGCAGTCTGGACGGGAATCAGCCCCAGCATTTT.

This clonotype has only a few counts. CDR3 loop: CATSRGAVPGEQYF. The CDR3 nucleotides are TGTGCCACCAGCAGGGGGGCGGTTCCGGGGGAGCAGTACTTC. The J gene is TRBJ2-7, the V gene TRBV15; the D gene is possibly TRBD1 (6 bases). This CDR3 is built from 14 residues. Between the trimmed V and J ends, which lost 3 bases and 7 bases, there was a span of 16 bases. From germline, CDR1 is LNHNV and CDR2 YYDKDF (reference sequence). Full variable domain (remainder filled in from reference TRBV15 and TRBJ2-7): DAMVIQNPRYQVTQFGKPVTLSCSQTLNHNVMYWYQQKSSQAPKLLFHYYDKDFNNEADTPDNFQSRRPNTSFCFLDIRSPGLGDTAMYLCATSRGAVPGEQYFGPGTRLTVT.

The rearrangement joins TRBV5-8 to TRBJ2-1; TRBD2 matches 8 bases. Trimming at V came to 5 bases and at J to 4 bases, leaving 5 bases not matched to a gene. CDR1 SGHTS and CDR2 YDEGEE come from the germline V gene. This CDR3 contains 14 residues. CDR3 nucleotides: TGTGCCAGCAGTCGGGAGGGCACGTACAATGAGCAGTTCTTC. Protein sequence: CASSREGTYNEQFF. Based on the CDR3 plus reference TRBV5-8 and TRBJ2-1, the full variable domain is EAGVTQSPTHLIKTRGQQATLRCSPISGHTSVYWYQQALGLGLQFLLWYDEGEERNRGNFPPRFSGRQFPNYSSELNVNALELEDSALYLCASSREGTYNEQFFGPGTRLTVL.

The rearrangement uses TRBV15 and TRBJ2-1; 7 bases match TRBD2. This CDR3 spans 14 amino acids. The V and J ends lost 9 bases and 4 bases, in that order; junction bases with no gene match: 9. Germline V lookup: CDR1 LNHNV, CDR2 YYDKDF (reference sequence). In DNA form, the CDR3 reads TGTGCCACAGGTGGGGACTACCAGTACAATGAGCAGTTCTTC. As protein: CATGGDYQYNEQFF.

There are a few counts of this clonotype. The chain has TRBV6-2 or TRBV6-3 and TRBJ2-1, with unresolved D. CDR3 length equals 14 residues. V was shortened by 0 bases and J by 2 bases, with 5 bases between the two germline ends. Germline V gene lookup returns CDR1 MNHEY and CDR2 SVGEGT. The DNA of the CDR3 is TGTGCCAGCAGTTACTCTCAGACCTACAATGAGCAGTTCTTC. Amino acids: CASSYSQTYNEQFF.

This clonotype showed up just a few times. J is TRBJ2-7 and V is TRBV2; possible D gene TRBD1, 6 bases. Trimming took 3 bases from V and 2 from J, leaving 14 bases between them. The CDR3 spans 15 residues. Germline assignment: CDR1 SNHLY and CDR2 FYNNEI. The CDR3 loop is CASSDGGQWAYEQYF. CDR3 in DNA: TGTGCCAGCAGTGATGGAGGACAGTGGGCCTACGAGCAGTACTTC.

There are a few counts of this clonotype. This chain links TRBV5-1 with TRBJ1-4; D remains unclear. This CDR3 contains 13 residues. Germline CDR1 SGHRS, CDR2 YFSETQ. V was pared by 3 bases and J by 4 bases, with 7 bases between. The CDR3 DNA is TGCGCCAGCAGCTGGGAATTTAATGAAAAACTGTTTTTT. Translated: CASSWEFNEKLFF.

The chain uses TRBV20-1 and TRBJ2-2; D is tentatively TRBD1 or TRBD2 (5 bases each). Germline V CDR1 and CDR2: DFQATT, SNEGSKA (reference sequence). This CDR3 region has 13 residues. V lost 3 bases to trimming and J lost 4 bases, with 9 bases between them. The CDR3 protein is CSASYGGTGELFF. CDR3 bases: TGCAGTGCTAGTTATGGGGGCACCGGGGAGCTGTTTTTT.

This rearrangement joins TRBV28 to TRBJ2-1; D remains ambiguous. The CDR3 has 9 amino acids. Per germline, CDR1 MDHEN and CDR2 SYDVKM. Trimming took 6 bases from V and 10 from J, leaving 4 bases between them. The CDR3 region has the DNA TGTGCCAGCAGGTACGAGCAGTTCTTC. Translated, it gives CASRYEQFF.

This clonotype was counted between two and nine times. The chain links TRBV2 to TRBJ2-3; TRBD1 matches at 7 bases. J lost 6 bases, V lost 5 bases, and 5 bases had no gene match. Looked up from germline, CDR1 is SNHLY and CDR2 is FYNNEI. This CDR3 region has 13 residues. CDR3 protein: CASSPQGVDTQYF. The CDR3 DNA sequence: TGTGCCAGCAGTCCCCAGGGGGTGGATACGCAGTATTTT.

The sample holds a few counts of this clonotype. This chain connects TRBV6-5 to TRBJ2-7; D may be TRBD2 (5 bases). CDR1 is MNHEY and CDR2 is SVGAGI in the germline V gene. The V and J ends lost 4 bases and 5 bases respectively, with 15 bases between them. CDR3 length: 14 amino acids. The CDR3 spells CASSSRDRAHEQYF. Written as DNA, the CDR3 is TGTGCCAGCAGTTCCCGGGATCGCGCCCACGAGCAGTACTTC.

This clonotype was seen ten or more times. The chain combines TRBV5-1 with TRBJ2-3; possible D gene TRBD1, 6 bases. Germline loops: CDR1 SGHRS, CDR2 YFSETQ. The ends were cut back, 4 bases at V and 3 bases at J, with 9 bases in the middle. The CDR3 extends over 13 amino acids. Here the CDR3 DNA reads TGCGCCAGCAGCCCCGGACAGACAGATACGCAGTATTTT. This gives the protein CASSPGQTDTQYF.

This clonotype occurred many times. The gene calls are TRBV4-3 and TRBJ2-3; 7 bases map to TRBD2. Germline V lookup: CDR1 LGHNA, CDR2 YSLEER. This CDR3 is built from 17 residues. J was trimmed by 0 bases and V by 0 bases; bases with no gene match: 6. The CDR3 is CASSQDSPGGSTDTQYF. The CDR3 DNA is TGCGCCAGCAGCCAAGACAGCCCCGGGGGGAGCACAGATACGCAGTATTTT.

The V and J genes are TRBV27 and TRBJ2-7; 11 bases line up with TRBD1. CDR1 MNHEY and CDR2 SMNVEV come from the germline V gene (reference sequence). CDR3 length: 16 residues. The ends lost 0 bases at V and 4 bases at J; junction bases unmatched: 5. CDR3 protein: CASSLSSGQGAYEQYF. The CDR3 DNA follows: TGTGCCAGCAGTTTATCGAGCGGACAGGGGGCTTACGAGCAGTACTTC.

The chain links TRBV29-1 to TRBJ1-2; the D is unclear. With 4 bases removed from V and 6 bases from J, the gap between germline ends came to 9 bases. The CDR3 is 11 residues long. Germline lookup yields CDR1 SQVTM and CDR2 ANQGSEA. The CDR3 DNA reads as TGCAGCGTTGCTTACGCGCATGGCTACACCTTC. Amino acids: CSVAYAHGYTF. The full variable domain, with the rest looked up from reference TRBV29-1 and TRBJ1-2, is SAVISQKPSRDICQRGTSLTIQCQVDSQVTMMFWYRQQPGQSLTLIATANQGSEATYESGFVIDKFPISRPNLTFSTLTVSNMSPEDSSIYLCSVAYAHGYTFGSGTRLTVV.

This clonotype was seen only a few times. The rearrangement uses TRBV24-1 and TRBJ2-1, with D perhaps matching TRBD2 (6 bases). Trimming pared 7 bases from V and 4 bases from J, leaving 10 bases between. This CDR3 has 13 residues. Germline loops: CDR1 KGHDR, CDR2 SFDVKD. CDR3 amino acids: CATRDSGYNEQFF. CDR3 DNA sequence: TGTGCCACCAGGGATAGCGGATACAATGAGCAGTTCTTC.

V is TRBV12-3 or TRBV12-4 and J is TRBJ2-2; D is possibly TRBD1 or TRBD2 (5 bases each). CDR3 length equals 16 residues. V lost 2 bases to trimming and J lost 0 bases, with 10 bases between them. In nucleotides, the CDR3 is TGTGCCAGCAGTTTATGGGACGCCGCGAACACCGGGGAGCTGTTTTTT. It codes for CASSLWDAANTGELFF.

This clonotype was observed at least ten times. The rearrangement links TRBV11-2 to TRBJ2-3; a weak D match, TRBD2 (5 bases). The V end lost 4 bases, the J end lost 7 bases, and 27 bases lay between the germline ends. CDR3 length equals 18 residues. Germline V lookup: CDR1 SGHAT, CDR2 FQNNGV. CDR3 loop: CASSSPPGGRGLGHTQYF. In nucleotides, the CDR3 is TGTGCCAGCAGCTCCCCCCCGGGTGGGAGAGGGCTTGGCCATACGCAGTATTTT.

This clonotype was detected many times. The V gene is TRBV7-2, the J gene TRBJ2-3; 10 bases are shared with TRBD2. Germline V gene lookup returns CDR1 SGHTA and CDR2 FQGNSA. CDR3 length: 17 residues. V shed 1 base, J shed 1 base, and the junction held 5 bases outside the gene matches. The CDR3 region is CASSLVGLAGGTDTQYF. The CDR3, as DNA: TGTGCCAGCAGCTTAGTAGGGCTAGCGGGAGGCACAGATACGCAGTATTTT.

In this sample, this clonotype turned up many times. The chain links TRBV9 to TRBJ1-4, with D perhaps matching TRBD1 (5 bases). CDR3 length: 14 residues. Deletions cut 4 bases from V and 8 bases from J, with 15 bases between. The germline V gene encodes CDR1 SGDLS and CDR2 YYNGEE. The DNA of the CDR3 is TGTGCCAGCAGCCCCCAAGGGGTAGGAGAAAAACTGTTTTTT. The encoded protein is CASSPQGVGEKLFF.

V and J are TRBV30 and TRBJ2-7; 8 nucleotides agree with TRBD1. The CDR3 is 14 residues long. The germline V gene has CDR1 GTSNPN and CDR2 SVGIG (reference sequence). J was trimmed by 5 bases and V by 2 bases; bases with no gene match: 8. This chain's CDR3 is CAWSSGQGDNEQYF. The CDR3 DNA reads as TGTGCCTGGAGTAGCGGACAGGGAGATAACGAGCAGTACTTC.

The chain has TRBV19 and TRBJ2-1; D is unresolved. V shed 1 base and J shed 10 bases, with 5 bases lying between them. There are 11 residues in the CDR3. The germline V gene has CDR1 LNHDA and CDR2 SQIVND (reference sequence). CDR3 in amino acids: CASSIVGEQFF. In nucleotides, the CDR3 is TGTGCCAGTAGTATAGTTGGAGAGCAGTTCTTC.

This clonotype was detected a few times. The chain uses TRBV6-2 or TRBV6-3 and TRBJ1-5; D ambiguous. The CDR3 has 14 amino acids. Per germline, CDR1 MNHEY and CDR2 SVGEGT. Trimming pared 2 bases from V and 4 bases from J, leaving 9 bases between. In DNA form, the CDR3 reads TGTGCCAGCAGTTACGTTTTCTCAAATCAGCCCCAGCATTTT. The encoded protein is CASSYVFSNQPQHF.

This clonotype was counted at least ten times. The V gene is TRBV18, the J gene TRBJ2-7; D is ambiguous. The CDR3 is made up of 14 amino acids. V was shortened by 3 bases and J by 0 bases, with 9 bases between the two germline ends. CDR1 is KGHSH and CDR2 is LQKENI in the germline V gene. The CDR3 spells CASSPGKFSYEQYF. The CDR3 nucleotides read TGTGCCAGCTCACCGGGGAAGTTCTCCTACGAGCAGTACTTC.

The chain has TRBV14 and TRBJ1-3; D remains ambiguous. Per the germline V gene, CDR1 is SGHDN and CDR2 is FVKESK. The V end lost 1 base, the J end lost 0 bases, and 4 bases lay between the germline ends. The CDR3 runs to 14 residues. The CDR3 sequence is CASSQGNSGNTIYF. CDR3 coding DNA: TGTGCCAGCAGCCAAGGAAACTCTGGAAACACCATATATTTT. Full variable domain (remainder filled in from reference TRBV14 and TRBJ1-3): EAGVTQFPSHSVIEKGQTVTLRCDPISGHDNLYWYRRVMGKEIKFLLHFVKESKQDESGMPNNRFLAERTGGTYSTLKVQPAELEDSGVYFCASSQGNSGNTIYFGEGSWLTVV.

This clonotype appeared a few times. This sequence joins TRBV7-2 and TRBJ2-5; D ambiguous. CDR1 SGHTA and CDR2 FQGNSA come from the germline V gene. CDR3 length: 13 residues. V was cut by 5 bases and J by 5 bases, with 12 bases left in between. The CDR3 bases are TGTGCCAGCAGCCCTATCTTCGAGGAGACCCAGTACTTC. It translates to CASSPIFEETQYF.

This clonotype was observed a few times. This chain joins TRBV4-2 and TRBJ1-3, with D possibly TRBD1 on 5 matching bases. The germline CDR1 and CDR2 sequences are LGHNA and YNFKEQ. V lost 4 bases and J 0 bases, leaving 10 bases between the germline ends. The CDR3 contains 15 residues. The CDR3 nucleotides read TGTGCCAGCAGCCCAGATAGGGGCTCTGGAAACACCATATATTTT. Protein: CASSPDRGSGNTIYF.